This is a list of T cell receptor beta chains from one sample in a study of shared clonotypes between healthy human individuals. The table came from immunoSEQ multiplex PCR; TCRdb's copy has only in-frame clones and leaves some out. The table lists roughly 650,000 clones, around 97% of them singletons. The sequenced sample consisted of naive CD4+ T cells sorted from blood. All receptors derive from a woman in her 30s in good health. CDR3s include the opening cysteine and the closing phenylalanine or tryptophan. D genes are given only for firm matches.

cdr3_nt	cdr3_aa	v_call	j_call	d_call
TGTGCCAGCAGCTCACTTAGCGGGCCCAACAATGAGCAGTTCTTC	CASSSLSGPNNEQFF	TRBV11-2	TRBJ2-1	TRBD2
TGCGCCAGCAGCCAAGATGACAGGGGGCCAGATACGCAGTATTTT	CASSQDDRGPDTQYF	TRBV4-1	TRBJ2-3	TRBD1
TGCGCCAGCAGCCCCTTGGCGCGCGGGGGTAACACCGGGGAGCTGTTTTTT	CASSPLARGGNTGELFF	TRBV4-1	TRBJ2-2	TRBD2
TGTGCCAGCAGTTTCGACGAGCAGTACTTC	CASSFDEQYF	TRBV28	TRBJ2-7	NA
TGTGCCAGCAGCCCGGGGACATACTATGGCTACACCTTC	CASSPGTYYGYTF	TRBV28	TRBJ1-2	NA
TGTGCCAGCAGGACCTGGACAGTAGCAGATACGCAGTATTTT	CASRTWTVADTQYF	TRBV28	TRBJ2-3	NA
TGTGCCAGCAGCCCCGGGACTAGTAGATACAATGAGCAGTTCTTC	CASSPGTSRYNEQFF	TRBV2	TRBJ2-1	TRBD2
TGTGCCAGCAGTTTCTCGCGGACAGGCGAAAAACTGTTTTTT	CASSFSRTGEKLFF	TRBV27	TRBJ1-4	TRBD1
TGTGCCAGCAGCTTGGTACGGGGCGCGTCCGATACGCAGTATTTT	CASSLVRGASDTQYF	TRBV5-4	TRBJ2-3	NA
TGTGCCAGCAGCAACCCCGGGACGGGGGACGAGCAGTACTTC	CASSNPGTGDEQYF	TRBV25-1	TRBJ2-7	NA
TGTGCCAGCAGTTTATGGCAGGGGGCCGGAAACACCATATATTTT	CASSLWQGAGNTIYF	TRBV28	TRBJ1-3	TRBD1
TGTGCCAGCAGTGAAGGTGCAAACGGAGTCAAGCATCAGCCCCAGCATTTT	CASSEGANGVKHQPQHF	TRBV6-1	TRBJ1-5	NA